The clone carrying this T cell receptor beta chain was counted many times. These data come from a study of T-cell reconstitution after alpha-beta-depleted transplantation in children. The CDR3 consists of 16 residues. Between the trimmed V and J ends, which lost 2 bases and 1 base, there was a span of 15 bases. Germline CDR1 is PRHDT and CDR2 is FYEKMQ (reference sequence). It was with unique molecular identifiers that the TCRbeta library was prepared. One entry per CDR3 protein, called by TCRdb with MiXCR from the PCR reads. The sample lists roughly 420,000 distinct CDR3 sequences; 15% to 20% were seen once.

The chain links TRBV13 to TRBJ2-7; TRBD1 might be the D (5 bases). The sequence derives from a boy in the first two years of life who had a stem cell transplant for Wiskott-Aldrich syndrome, so the T cells may come from the graft donor. Sequenced here: PBMCs, mostly from graft donor cells, sampled 360 days after TCRalphabeta/CD19-depleted stem cell transplant. The CDR3 here is CASSLSARVYSYEQYF. CDR3 nucleotides: TGTGCCAGCAGCTTATCAGCCAGGGTCTATTCCTACGAGCAGTACTTC.